One T cell receptor (beta chain) is described in this entry. Its antigen target is currently unknown. No base-level quality is on record; no much larger clone is a single base apart. One collaborating source in Seattle enrolled patients during active infection and followed them longitudinally through the course of disease. Each collaborating institution followed its own protocols to collect whole blood in K2EDTA tubes. For TCRbeta analysis, collaborators shipped samples in one of three forms: frozen whole blood, isolated PBMCs, or DNA extracted from either of those sample types. The data were obtained in a study of blood T cell repertoires in COVID-19 (TCRdb year 2020). About the full investigation: The collaborator samples originated in the United States, Italy and Spain and spanned the acute and convalescent phases of COVID-19. The prospective study material was composed of cDNA or gDNA derived from T cells, B-cell-depleted T cells, or PBMCs. Subjects who had been exposed to COVID-19, were actively infected with it, or had recovered from it provided the deeply sampled blood TCRbeta repertoires that made up the dataset. The repertoires were made available in a free public database intended to serve as a resource for research on the immune response to SARS-CoV-2. The samples were drawn from two sources: the first 160 participants of the ongoing ImmuneRACE study, and 1,200 or so subjects contributed by 6 global collaborators. A de-identified subject ID, COVID-19 status, age in years and sex were almost always included in the sample metadata. HLA class I and class II types, where available, came from metadata supplied by the sample provider rather than from assay-based typing.

TCRbeta CDR3 regions were amplified from genomic DNA by means of the immunoSEQ Assay, a bias-controlled multiplex PCR. The authors processed their data as follows. The number of nucleated cells in each sample was estimated from the amplification of reference gene primers within the assay. To quantify the absolute abundance of each unique TCRbeta CDR3 rearrangement, sequence reads were collapsed and filtered. For each sample, productive Simpson clonality was calculated as the square root of Simpson's diversity index across productive rearrangements. Sourced from immuneACCESS, this table was stored by TCRdb with only in-frame sequences that have V and J called. A share of the clones is absent; for the studies checked, an unresolved V gene accounts for under half, and the remainder has no known explanation. Clone size and V and J calls were adopted from that table, with D and trimming inferred from the DNA. For this sample the table gives around 150,000 clones, of which approximately 95% were detected only once. Approximately 2% of the sample is taken by the ten largest.

In the germline V gene (reference sequence), CDR1 corresponds to LGHDT and CDR2 to YNNKEL. The junction carries 7 bases between V and J, which are trimmed by 4 bases and 3 bases respectively. There are 13 amino acids in the CDR3, from cysteine to phenylalanine inclusive. Only CDR3 DNA is held: 39 bases, read in frame from base 1. Findings and caveats that apply to the study as a whole: The amount of clinical and demographic metadata varied by source and participant and was provided uncurated.

Recombination connected TRBV3-1 (or the pseudogene TRBV3-2) to TRBJ1-5, with an unclear D gene assignment. This TCR derives from a woman aged 55 to 70 with COVID-19, enrolled during active disease. Sequenced: peripheral blood. The CDR3 reads CASSPSDNQPQHF. The DNA sequence reads TGTGCCAGCAGCCCCTCAGACAATCAGCCCCAGCATTTT.